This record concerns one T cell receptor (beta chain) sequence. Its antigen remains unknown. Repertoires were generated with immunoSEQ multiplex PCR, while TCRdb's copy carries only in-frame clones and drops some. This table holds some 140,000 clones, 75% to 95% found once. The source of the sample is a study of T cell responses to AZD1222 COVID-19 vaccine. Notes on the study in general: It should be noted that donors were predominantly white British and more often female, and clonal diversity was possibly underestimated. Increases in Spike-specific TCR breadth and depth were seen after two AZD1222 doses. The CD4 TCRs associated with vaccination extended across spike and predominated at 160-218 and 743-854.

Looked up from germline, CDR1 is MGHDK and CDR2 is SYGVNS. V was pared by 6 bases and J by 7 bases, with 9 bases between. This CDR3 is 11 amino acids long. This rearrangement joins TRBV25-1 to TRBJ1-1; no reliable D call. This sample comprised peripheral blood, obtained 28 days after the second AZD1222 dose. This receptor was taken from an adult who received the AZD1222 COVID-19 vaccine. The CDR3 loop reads CASRIIGEAFF. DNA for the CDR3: TGTGCCAGCAGGATCATCGGTGAAGCTTTCTTT.